This T cell receptor (beta chain) was documented in a study of identical twins. This clonotype was seen repeatedly, ten times or more. V was pared by 3 bases and J by 6 bases, with 14 bases between. CDR3 size: 14 residues. TCRdb passed the 5' RACE reads through MiXCR, listing each CDR3 protein once. The repertoire has more than 250,000 distinct CDR3 sequences, under 9.5% of them found once; the top ten carry around 2.1%. These records were also assigned to another study, of yellow fever vaccine responses in identical twins.

This sequence was found in a woman between 18 and 30 years old in good health. Sequencing was carried out using memory (CD45RO+) T cells sorted from blood. V usage is TRBV12-3 or TRBV12-4 and J usage is TRBJ2-5; possibly TRBD2 for D (6 bases). The CDR3: CASSFPGGKKTQYF. CDR3 coding DNA: TGTGCCAGCAGTTTTCCCGGGGGTAAAAAGACCCAGTACTTC.